The 9 T cell receptor beta chains given below trace back to one sample, sequenced in a study of blood T cell repertoires in COVID-19. Assay: immunoSEQ multiplex PCR; the TCRdb copy retains only in-frame clones and omits some. The sample has about 670,000 clones, about 90% seen once. Sequenced input: peripheral blood. Receptors were obtained from a woman between 18 and 29 years old with acute or convalescent COVID-19.

The V and J genes are TRBV3-1 (or the pseudogene TRBV3-2) and TRBJ1-2, with D possibly being TRBD1 (6 bases). The CDR3 has 13 amino acids. CDR1 is LGHDT and CDR2 is YNNKEL in the germline V gene (reference sequence). Between the trimmed V and J ends, which lost 3 bases and 8 bases, there was a span of 13 bases. CDR3: CASSQYQGSGYTF. The CDR3, as DNA: TGTGCCAGCAGCCAGTATCAGGGGAGCGGCTACACCTTC.

V is TRBV27 and J is TRBJ1-2; D may be TRBD1 (6 bases). Germline CDR1 reads MNHEY; CDR2 reads SMNVEV (reference sequence). CDR3 size: 14 residues. Trimming pared 2 bases from V and 8 bases from J, leaving 15 bases between. The DNA for the CDR3 is TGTGCCAGCAGTTTAGAGACAGGTTCGAGCGGCTACACCTTC. Residues: CASSLETGSSGYTF.

J is TRBJ1-2 and V is TRBV18, with 7 bases matching TRBD1. The ends lost 4 bases at V and 1 base at J; junction bases unmatched: 9. CDR3 size: 16 residues. Germline values: CDR1 KGHSH, CDR2 LQKENI. The CDR3 DNA reads as TGTGCCAGCTCACGAACGCGGACAGGAAATAACTATGGCTACACCTTC. Its translation is CASSRTRTGNNYGYTF.

The V and J genes are TRBV7-6 and TRBJ1-4; D possibly corresponds to TRBD1 (6 bases). Per germline, CDR1 SGHVS and CDR2 FNYEAQ. The CDR3 is 14 residues long. The V and J ends lost 5 bases and 6 bases respectively, with 13 bases between them. CDR3 bases: TGTGCCAGCAGCCTAACAGGGTTGGATGAAAAACTGTTTTTT. Protein sequence: CASSLTGLDEKLFF.

V gene TRBV7-2 combines with J gene TRBJ1-1; D gene ambiguous. CDR3 length: 14 residues. Germline CDR1 and CDR2: SGHTA and FQGNSA. The V end lost 1 base, the J end lost 10 bases, and 16 bases lay between the germline ends. The CDR3 DNA reads as TGTGCCAGCAGCTTAGGACCTGCGACGGGGTTAGCTTTCTTT. It specifies CASSLGPATGLAFF.

The chain combines TRBV6-5 with TRBJ1-1, with TRBD1 matching over 9 bases. The CDR3 totals 15 residues. CDR1 MNHEY and CDR2 SVGAGI come from the germline V gene. J was trimmed by 7 bases and V by 5 bases; bases with no gene match: 11. CDR3 sequence reads: CASSRTGGWVGEAFF. The CDR3 DNA reads as TGTGCCAGCAGTCGAACAGGGGGCTGGGTAGGTGAAGCTTTCTTT.

This chain uses TRBV6-5 with TRBJ1-1, with 8 nucleotides matching TRBD1. Germline trimming cut 2 bases from V and 5 bases from J; bases unmatched to any gene: 7. The CDR3 length is 15 residues. Germline V lookup: CDR1 MNHEY, CDR2 SVGAGI. The CDR3 DNA reads TGTGCCAGCAGTTACCAGGGGGCCGGGACTACTGAAGCTTTCTTT. This encodes CASSYQGAGTTEAFF.

The V and J genes are TRBV7-2 and TRBJ1-5, with TRBD1 identical over 7 bases. The germline V gene encodes CDR1 SGHTA and CDR2 FQGNSA. The CDR3 loop spans 15 amino acids. V lost 5 bases, J lost 0 bases, and 4 bases stayed unmatched. The CDR3 coding sequence is TGTGCCAGCAGCGAGGGACAGCTTAGCAATCAGCCCCAGCATTTT. Protein product: CASSEGQLSNQPQHF.

The chain couples TRBV10-1 to TRBJ1-2, with TRBD1 matching over 7 bases. V was clipped by 4 bases and J by 4 bases; unmatched bases: 6. Germline V CDR1 and CDR2: WNHNN, SYGVQD (reference sequence). The CDR3 spans 14 residues. The CDR3 sequence: CASSATGSSYGYTF. The CDR3 region has the DNA TGCGCCAGCAGTGCGACAGGGTCTAGCTATGGCTACACCTTC.